A selection of T cell receptor beta chains follows, all from one sample in a study of neoadjuvant anti-PD-1 for oral cavity cancer. Sequencing was performed with immunoSEQ multiplex PCR; in TCRdb, only in-frame clones are kept and a portion is missing. The table shows 65,000 to 95,000 clones, with 84% occurring only once. The material was PBMCs, obtained before nivolumab (anti-PD-1) treatment. The receptors derive from a person aged 35-80 years with oral cavity squamous cell carcinoma. Both conserved end residues are part of each CDR3. D genes are given only for firm matches. Some rows have no size entry. The others give once, few or many, or a class for an expanded clone.

v_call,d_call,clone_size,j_call,cdr3_aa,cdr3_nt
TRBV9,-,-,TRBJ1-2,CASSVGGGDYGYTF,TGTGCCAGCAGCGTAGGTGGGGGGGACTATGGCTACACCTTC
TRBV19,TRBD2,-,TRBJ2-1,CASTGLAGAYNEQFF,TGTGCCAGTACGGGACTAGCGGGAGCCTACAATGAGCAGTTCTTC
TRBV10-2,-,few,TRBJ1-1,CASSESLIYPGKAFF,TGCGCCAGCAGTGAATCTTTAATCTACCCAGGGAAGGCTTTCTTT
TRBV6-5,-,-,TRBJ2-2,CASRGNRGGAGELFF,TGTGCCAGCAGGGGCAACAGAGGGGGAGCCGGGGAGCTGTTTTTT
TRBV29-1,TRBD1,-,TRBJ2-3,CSVARQGAGDTQYF,TGCAGCGTTGCGCGACAGGGGGCTGGAGATACGCAGTATTTT
TRBV6-6,-,-,TRBJ1-5,CASSGREGQPQHF,TGTGCCAGCAGTGGAAGGGAAGGACAGCCCCAGCATTTT
TRBV6-6,-,-,TRBJ2-3,CASSLDYLMLDTQYF,TGTGCCAGCAGTTTAGACTACCTAATGCTAGATACGCAGTATTTT
TRBV6-5,-,-,TRBJ1-3,CASSPSFSGNTIYF,TGTGCCAGCAGTCCAAGTTTCTCTGGAAACACCATATATTTT
TRBV7-3,-,-,TRBJ2-5,CASSLGGAIQETQYF,TGTGCCAGCAGCTTAGGAGGAGCCATTCAAGAGACCCAGTACTTC
TRBV7-2,TRBD2,-,TRBJ2-1,CASSSTSGGGNEQFF,TGTGCCAGCAGCTCGACTAGCGGAGGAGGTAATGAGCAGTTCTTC
TRBV9,-,-,TRBJ1-1,CASSVGGANTEAFF,TGTGCCAGCAGCGTGGGGGGCGCGAACACTGAAGCTTTCTTT
TRBV25-1,-,once,TRBJ2-1,CASSGPRDTYNEQFF,TGTGCCAGCAGTGGCCCCCGGGACACCTACAATGAGCAGTTCTTC
TRBV25-1,-,-,TRBJ2-2,CASTGLNTGELFF,TGTGCCAGTACGGGTCTTAACACCGGGGAGCTGTTTTTT
TRBV6-1,TRBD2,-,TRBJ2-1,CASSEDRTSVHNEQFF,TGTGCCAGCAGTGAAGACAGGACTAGCGTACACAATGAGCAGTTCTTC
TRBV11-2,-,-,TRBJ1-4,CASSPDIREKLFF,TGTGCCAGCAGCCCTGACATACGGGAAAAACTGTTTTTT
TRBV6-5,-,-,TRBJ2-3,CASSPPEGGADTQYF,TGTGCCAGCAGCCCACCCGAGGGGGGTGCAGATACGCAGTATTTT
TRBV6-5,-,-,TRBJ1-5,CASSVLRGGRPQHF,TGTGCCAGCAGTGTCCTGAGGGGCGGTCGGCCCCAGCATTTT
TRBV27,-,-,TRBJ2-7,CASSFDRGEQYF,TGTGCCAGCAGTTTCGACCGGGGGGAGCAGTACTTC
TRBV18,-,-,TRBJ2-1,CASSRARGANEQFF,TGTGCCAGCTCACGAGCCCGGGGTGCCAATGAGCAGTTCTTC
TRBV15,TRBD2,-,TRBJ2-5,CATSTTSGKQETQYF,TGTGCCACCAGCACTACTAGCGGGAAACAAGAGACCCAGTACTTC
TRBV9,TRBD1,-,TRBJ2-1,CASSVALDRGNEQFF,TGTGCCAGCAGCGTAGCTCTGGACAGGGGCAATGAGCAGTTCTTC
TRBV5-1,TRBD1,-,TRBJ1-1,CASSTGQVGTEAFF,TGCGCCAGCAGCACAGGACAGGTCGGCACTGAAGCTTTCTTT
TRBV4-1,-,-,TRBJ1-4,CASSQDLGDSSEKLFF,TGCGCCAGCAGCCAAGATTTGGGGGATAGCAGTGAAAAACTGTTTTTT
TRBV6-4,TRBD2,-,TRBJ2-1,CASSVSTSGGYNEQFF,TGTGCCAGCAGTGTCTCTACTAGCGGAGGCTACAATGAGCAGTTCTTC
TRBV7-8,-,-,TRBJ1-5,CASSLHQGPSQPQHF,TGTGCCAGCAGCTTACATCAGGGACCCTCTCAGCCCCAGCATTTT
TRBV2,TRBD1,-,TRBJ1-5,CASRADRGGNQPQHF,TGTGCCAGCAGGGCGGACAGGGGAGGGAATCAGCCCCAGCATTTT
TRBV14,-,-,TRBJ2-2,CASSQVYGGTGELFF,TGTGCCAGCAGCCAAGTGTATGGTGGCACCGGGGAGCTGTTTTTT
TRBV2,-,-,TRBJ2-5,CASSDRGSKTQYF,TGTGCCAGCAGTGATCGAGGGAGTAAGACCCAGTACTTC
TRBV15,TRBD1,-,TRBJ1-2,CATSIGTGSGGYTF,TGTGCCACCAGCATAGGGACAGGGAGTGGTGGCTACACCTTC
TRBV19,-,-,TRBJ2-2,CASGGSLNTGELFF,TGTGCCAGTGGAGGTAGCTTGAACACCGGGGAGCTGTTTTTT
TRBV19,TRBD2,-,TRBJ2-2,CASSTGLAANTGELFF,TGTGCCAGTAGCACCGGACTAGCGGCGAACACCGGGGAGCTGTTTTTT
TRBV5-4,-,-,TRBJ2-1,CASSLEAGSYNEQFF,TGTGCCAGCAGCTTAGAGGCAGGTTCCTACAATGAGCAGTTCTTC
TRBV10-2,-,-,TRBJ2-5,CASRQGLGETQYF,TGCGCCAGCAGACAGGGATTGGGGGAGACCCAGTACTTC
TRBV5-1,TRBD2,-,TRBJ2-5,CASSLLTSGQETQYF,TGCGCCAGCAGCCTCCTGACTAGCGGACAAGAGACCCAGTACTTC
TRBV5-1,TRBD1,once,TRBJ1-1,CASSSGQGGNTEAFF,TGCGCCAGCAGCAGCGGACAGGGGGGGAACACTGAAGCTTTCTTT
TRBV6-6,-,many,TRBJ2-2,CASEGRNTGELFF,TGTGCCAGCGAGGGGCGGAACACCGGGGAGCTGTTTTTT